This T cell receptor (beta chain) was retrieved from a study of T cell repertoires in cytomegalovirus infection. At the level of the study: It can be stated that public TCR beta signatures indicated CMV infection as well as a matching HLA type. Points from the study as a whole: The ex vivo response was dominated by HLA-C-restricted CMV-specific TCR beta clonotypes.

This clonotype was seen more than once but under ten times. The antigen remains unidentified. From the reads, TCRdb called clonotypes with MiXCR, one entry per CDR3 protein. The sample carries approximately 500,000 distinct CDR3 sequences, around 30% recorded once. Germline V gene data show CDR1 as DFQATT and CDR2 as SNEGSKA (reference sequence). CDR3 length: 12 amino acids. V was shortened by 5 bases and J by 4 bases, with 10 bases between the two germline ends. The material was cultured PBMCs, obtained from culture after CMV antigen stimulation. The sequence was collected from a human donor in good health (CMV status not recorded). Some clones in this sample may be carry-over from other donors' samples. The genes are TRBV20-1 and TRBJ2-3; D is unresolved. CDR3 sequence: CSAGPVADTQYF. The CDR3 nucleotides are TGCAGTGCTGGCCCCGTTGCAGATACGCAGTATTTT.